The present entry profiles one TCR beta chain with its context. This specimen belongs to a study of cytomegalovirus exposure and HLA in healthy donors. With 60 Vbeta and 13 Jbeta primers, the PCR was carried out. Libraries were prepared by immunoSEQ multiplex PCR; TCRdb keeps only in-frame clonotypes and omits some of them. The data show around 180,000 clones, about 78% seen once. The sequencing sample was made of PBMCs. The receptor comes from a woman between 45 and 60 years old in good health and CMV-seropositive.

CDR3 in amino acids: CASSLAVLTSGNTGELFF. CDR3 coding DNA: TGTGCCAGCAGCTTAGCGGTCCTGACTAGCGGCAACACCGGGGAGCTGTTTTTT. V gene TRBV11-3 combines with J gene TRBJ2-2; 9 positions agree with TRBD2. Germline V gene data show CDR1 as SGHNT and CDR2 as YENEEA. The CDR3 runs to 18 residues. V gave up 1 base and J gave up 2 bases; unmatched junction bases: 8.